This T cell receptor (beta chain) is drawn from a study of cytomegalovirus exposure and HLA in healthy donors. This PCR relied on a set of 60 Vbeta primers and 13 Jbeta primers. Only in-frame clones appear in the TCRdb table, and some are missing; sequencing was by immunoSEQ multiplex PCR. The sample carries 150,000 to 200,000 clones, 80% to 90% recorded once. The V and J ends lost 1 base and 1 base, in that order; junction bases with no gene match: 5. The germline V gene encodes CDR1 SGHDT and CDR2 YYEEEE. The CDR3 sequence is 17 residues long. V is TRBV5-6 and J is TRBJ2-1; 10 nucleotides align to TRBD1. Sequencing input: PBMCs. This clonotype was obtained from a man in his fifties or sixties in good health and CMV-seropositive. The CDR3 loop reads CASSLWGQGFSYNEQFF. The CDR3 DNA follows: TGTGCCAGCAGCTTGTGGGGACAGGGGTTTTCCTACAATGAGCAGTTCTTC.